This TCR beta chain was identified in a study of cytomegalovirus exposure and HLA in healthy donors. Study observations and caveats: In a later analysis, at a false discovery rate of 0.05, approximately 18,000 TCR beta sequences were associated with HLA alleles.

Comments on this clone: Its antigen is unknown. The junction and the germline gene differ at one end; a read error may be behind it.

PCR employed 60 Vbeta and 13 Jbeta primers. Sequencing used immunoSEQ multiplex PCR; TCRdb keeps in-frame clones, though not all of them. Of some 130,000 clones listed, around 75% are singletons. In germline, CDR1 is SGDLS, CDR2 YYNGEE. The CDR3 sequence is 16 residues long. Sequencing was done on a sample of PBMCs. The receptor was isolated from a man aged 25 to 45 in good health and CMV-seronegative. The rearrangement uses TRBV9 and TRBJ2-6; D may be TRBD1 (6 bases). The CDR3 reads CASSVPKGEEPNGLTF. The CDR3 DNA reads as TGTGCCAGCAGCGTACCCAAGGGGGAAGAGCCCAACGGCCTGACTTTC. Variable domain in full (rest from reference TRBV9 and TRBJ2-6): DSGVTQTPKHLITATGQRVTLRCSPRSGDLSVYWYQQSLDQGLQFLIQYYNGEERAKGNILERFSAQQFPDLHSELNLSSLELGDSALYFCASSVPKGEEPNGLTFGAGSRLTVL.